This T cell receptor beta chain originates from a study of memory CD4+ T cells and cytomegalovirus serostatus. Germline V lookup: CDR1 MDHEN, CDR2 SYDVKM. Germline trimming cut 5 bases from V and 5 bases from J; bases unmatched to any gene: 9. CDR3 size: 15 residues. The data were produced by immunoSEQ multiplex PCR, yet TCRdb's version contains in-frame clones alone and is incomplete. Of 52,000 or so clones in the sample, about four fifths are singletons; the top ten hold about 0.6%. Single viable CD3+CD4+CD8-CD45RO+ cells were sorted as the memory CD4+ T cells. The V gene is TRBV28, the J gene TRBJ2-7, with 10 bases that match TRBD1. The sequence came from an adult in good health and CMV-seronegative. Source material: memory CD4+ T cells from blood. The CDR3 DNA is TGTGCCAGCAGTAATACCGGGACAGGGGTCCACGAGCAGTACTTC. This translates into CASSNTGTGVHEQYF.